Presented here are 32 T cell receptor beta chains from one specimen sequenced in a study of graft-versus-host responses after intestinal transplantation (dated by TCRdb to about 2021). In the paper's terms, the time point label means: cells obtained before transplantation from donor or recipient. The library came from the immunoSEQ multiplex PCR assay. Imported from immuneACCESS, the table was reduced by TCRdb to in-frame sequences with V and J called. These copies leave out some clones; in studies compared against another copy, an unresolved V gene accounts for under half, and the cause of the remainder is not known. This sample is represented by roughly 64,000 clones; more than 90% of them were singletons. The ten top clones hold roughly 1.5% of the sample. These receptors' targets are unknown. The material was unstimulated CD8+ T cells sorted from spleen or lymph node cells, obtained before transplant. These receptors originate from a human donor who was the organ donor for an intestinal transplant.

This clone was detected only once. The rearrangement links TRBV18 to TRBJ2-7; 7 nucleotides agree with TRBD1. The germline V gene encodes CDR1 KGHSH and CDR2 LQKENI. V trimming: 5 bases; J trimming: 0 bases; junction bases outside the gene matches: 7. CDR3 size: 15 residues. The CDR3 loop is CASSWYRGPSYEQYF. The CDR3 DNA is TGTGCCAGCTCATGGTACAGGGGCCCCTCCTACGAGCAGTACTTC. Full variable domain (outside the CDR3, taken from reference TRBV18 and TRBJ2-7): NAGVMQNPRHLVRRRGQEARLRCSPMKGHSHVYWYRQLPEEGLKFMVYLQKENIIDESGMPKERFSAEFPKEGPSILRIQQVVRGDSAAYFCASSWYRGPSYEQYFGPGTRLTVT.

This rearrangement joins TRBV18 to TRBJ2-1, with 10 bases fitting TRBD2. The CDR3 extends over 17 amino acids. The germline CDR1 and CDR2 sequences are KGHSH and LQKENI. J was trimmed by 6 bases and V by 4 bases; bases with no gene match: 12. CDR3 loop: CASSRTLSLAGVNEQFF. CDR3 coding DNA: TGTGCCAGCTCACGGACTCTTAGCCTAGCGGGAGTCAATGAGCAGTTCTTC.

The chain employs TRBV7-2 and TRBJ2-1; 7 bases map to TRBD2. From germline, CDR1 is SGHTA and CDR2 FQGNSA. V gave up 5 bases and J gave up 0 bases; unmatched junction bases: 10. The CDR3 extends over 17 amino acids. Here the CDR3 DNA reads TGTGCCAGCAGCCCATGGATCTGGGAGGGCTCCTACAATGAGCAGTTCTTC. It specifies CASSPWIWEGSYNEQFF.

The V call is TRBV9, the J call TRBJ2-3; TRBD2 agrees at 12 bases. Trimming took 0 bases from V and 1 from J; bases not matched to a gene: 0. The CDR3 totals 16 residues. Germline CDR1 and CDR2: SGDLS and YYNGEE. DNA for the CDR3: TGTGCCAGCAGCGTAGCTAGCGGGAGGGGCACAGATACGCAGTATTTT. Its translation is CASSVASGRGTDTQYF.

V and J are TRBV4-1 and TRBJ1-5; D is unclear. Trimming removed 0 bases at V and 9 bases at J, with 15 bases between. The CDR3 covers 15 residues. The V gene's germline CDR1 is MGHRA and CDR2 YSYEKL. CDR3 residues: CASSQDLSADLPQHF. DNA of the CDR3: TGCGCCAGCAGCCAAGATCTCTCGGCGGATCTGCCCCAGCATTTT.

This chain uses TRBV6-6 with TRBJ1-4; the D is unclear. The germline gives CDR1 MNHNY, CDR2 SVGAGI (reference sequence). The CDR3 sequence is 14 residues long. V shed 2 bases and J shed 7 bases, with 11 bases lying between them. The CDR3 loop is CASSYRFFPEKLFF. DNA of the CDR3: TGTGCCAGCAGTTACCGGTTTTTCCCTGAAAAACTGTTTTTT.

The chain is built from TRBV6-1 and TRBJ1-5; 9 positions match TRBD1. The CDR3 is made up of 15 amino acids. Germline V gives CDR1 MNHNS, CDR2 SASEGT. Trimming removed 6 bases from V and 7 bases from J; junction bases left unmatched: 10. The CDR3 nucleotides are TGTGCCAGCAGGACTCCCGGGACAGGGCTCCAGCCCCAGCATTTT. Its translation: CASRTPGTGLQPQHF.

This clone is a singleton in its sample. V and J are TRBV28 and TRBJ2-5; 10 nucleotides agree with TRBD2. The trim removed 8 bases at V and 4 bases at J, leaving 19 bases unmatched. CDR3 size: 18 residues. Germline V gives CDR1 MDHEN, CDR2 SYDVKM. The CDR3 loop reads CASLKQGLAGDLGETQYF. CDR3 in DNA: TGTGCCAGCCTCAAACAAGGGCTAGCGGGAGACTTAGGAGAGACCCAGTACTTC.

The CDR3 sequence is CSVEGLVASGRSYEQYF. CDR3 DNA: TGCAGCGTTGAGGGTCTGGTAGCTAGCGGGAGGTCCTACGAGCAGTACTTC. This sequence joins TRBV29-1 and TRBJ2-7; 11 positions match TRBD2. J was trimmed by 1 base and V by 3 bases; bases with no gene match: 11. Germline V CDR1 and CDR2: SQVTM, ANQGSEA. The CDR3 loop spans 17 amino acids.

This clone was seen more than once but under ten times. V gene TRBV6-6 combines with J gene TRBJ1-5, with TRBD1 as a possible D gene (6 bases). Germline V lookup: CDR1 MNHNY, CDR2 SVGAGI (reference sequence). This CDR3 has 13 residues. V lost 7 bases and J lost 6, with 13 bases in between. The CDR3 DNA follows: TGTGCCAGCAATACAGGGATGACTCAGCCCCAGCATTTT. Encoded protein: CASNTGMTQPQHF.

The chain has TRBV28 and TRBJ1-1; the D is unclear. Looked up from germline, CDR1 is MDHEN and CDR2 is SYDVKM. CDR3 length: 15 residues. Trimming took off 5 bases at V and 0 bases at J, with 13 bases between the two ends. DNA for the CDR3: TGTGCCAGCAGTCCAGTCAGGTACATGAACACTGAAGCTTTCTTT. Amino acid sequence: CASSPVRYMNTEAFF.

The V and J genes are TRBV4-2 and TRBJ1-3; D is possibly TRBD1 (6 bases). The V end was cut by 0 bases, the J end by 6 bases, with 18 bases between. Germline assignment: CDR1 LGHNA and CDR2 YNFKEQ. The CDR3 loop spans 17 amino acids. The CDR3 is CASSQETGKRVVNTIYF. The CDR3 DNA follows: TGTGCCAGCAGCCAAGAAACAGGGAAACGGGTGGTAAACACCATATATTTT.

The CDR3 reads CASSLVANEQFF. As DNA, the CDR3 is TGTGCCAGCAGCCTCGTAGCAAATGAGCAGTTCTTC. The chain recombines TRBV4-2 with TRBJ2-1; D is uncertain. The CDR3 has 12 amino acids. Germline V gene lookup returns CDR1 LGHNA and CDR2 YNFKEQ. The V end lost 4 bases, the J end lost 7 bases, and 8 bases lay between the germline ends.

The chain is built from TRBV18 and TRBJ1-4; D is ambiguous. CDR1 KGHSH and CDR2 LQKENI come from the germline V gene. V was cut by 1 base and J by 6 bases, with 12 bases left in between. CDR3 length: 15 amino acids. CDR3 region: CASSPREASDEKLFF. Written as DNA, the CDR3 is TGTGCCAGCTCACCACGGGAGGCCTCGGATGAAAAACTGTTTTTT.

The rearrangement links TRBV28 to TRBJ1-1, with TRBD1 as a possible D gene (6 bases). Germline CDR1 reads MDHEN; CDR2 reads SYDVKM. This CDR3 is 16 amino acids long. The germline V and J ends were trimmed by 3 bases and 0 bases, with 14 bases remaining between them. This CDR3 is CASSFSGTPLNTEAFF. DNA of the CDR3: TGTGCCAGCAGTTTTAGCGGGACACCTCTGAACACTGAAGCTTTCTTT. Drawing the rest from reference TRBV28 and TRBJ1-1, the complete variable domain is DVKVTQSSRYLVKRTGEKVFLECVQDMDHENMFWYRQDPGLGLRLIYFSYDVKMKEKGDIPEGYSVSREKKERFSLILESASTNQTSMYLCASSFSGTPLNTEAFFGQGTRLTVV.

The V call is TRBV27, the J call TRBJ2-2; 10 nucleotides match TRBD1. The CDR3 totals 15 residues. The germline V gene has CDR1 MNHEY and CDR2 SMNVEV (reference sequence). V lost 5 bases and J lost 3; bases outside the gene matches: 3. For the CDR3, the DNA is TGTGCCAGCAGTCCCGGGACAGGGGACACCGGGGAGCTGTTTTTT. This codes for CASSPGTGDTGELFF.

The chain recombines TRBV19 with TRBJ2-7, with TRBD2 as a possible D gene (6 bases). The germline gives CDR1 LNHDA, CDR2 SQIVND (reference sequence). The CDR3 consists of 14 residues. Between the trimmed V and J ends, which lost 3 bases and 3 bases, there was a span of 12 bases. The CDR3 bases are TGTGCCAGTAGTATGGGACTGCTTTACTACGAGCAGTACTTC. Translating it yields CASSMGLLYYEQYF. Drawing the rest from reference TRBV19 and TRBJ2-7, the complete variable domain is DGGITQSPKYLFRKEGQNVTLSCEQNLNHDAMYWYRQDPGQGLRLIYYSQIVNDFQKGDIAEGYSVSREKKESFPLTVTSAQKNPTAFYLCASSMGLLYYEQYFGPGTRLTVT.

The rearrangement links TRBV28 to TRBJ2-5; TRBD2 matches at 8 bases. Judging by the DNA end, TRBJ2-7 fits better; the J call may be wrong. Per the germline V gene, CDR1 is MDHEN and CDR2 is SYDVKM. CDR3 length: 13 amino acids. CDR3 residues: CATDSGTPYEQYF. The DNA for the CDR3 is TGTGCCACGGATAGCGGGACCCCCTACGAGCAGTACTTC.

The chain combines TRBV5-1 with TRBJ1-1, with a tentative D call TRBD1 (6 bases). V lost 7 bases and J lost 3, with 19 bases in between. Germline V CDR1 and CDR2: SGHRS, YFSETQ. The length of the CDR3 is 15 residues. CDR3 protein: CASHSRQGRDTEAFF. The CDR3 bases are TGCGCCAGCCATTCACGCCAGGGGAGGGACACTGAAGCTTTCTTT.

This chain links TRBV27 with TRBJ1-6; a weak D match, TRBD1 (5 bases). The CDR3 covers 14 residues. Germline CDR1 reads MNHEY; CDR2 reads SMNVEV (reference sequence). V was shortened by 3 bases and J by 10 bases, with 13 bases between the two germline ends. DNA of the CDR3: TGTGCCAGCAGTTTTATCGACAGTACGTCACCCCTCCACTTT. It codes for CASSFIDSTSPLHF.

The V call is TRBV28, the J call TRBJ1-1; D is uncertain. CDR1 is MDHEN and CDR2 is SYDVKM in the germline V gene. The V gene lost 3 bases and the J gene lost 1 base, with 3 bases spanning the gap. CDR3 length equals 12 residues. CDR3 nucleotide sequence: TGTGCCAGCAGTTTGGCGAACACTGAAGCTTTCTTT. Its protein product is CASSLANTEAFF.

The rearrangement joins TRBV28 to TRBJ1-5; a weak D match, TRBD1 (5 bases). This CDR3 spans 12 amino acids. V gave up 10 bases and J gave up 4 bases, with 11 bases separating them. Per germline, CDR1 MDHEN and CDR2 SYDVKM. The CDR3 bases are TGTGCCACAAACCCAGGGAATCAGCCCCAGCATTTT. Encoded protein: CATNPGNQPQHF. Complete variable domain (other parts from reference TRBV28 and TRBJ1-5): DVKVTQSSRYLVKRTGEKVFLECVQDMDHENMFWYRQDPGLGLRLIYFSYDVKMKEKGDIPEGYSVSREKKERFSLILESASTNQTSMYLCATNPGNQPQHFGDGTRLSIL.

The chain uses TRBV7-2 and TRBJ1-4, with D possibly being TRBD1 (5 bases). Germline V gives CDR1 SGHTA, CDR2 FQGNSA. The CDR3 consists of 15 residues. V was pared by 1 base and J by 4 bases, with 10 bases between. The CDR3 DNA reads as TGTGCCAGCAGCTTAGAGGGGCTGAGTAATGAAAAACTGTTTTTT. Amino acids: CASSLEGLSNEKLFF. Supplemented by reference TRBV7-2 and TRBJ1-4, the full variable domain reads GAGVSQSPSNKVTEKGKDVELRCDPISGHTALYWYRQSLGQGLEFLIYFQGNSAPDKSGLPSDRFSAERTGGSVSTLTIQRTQQEDSAVYLCASSLEGLSNEKLFFGSGTQLSVL.

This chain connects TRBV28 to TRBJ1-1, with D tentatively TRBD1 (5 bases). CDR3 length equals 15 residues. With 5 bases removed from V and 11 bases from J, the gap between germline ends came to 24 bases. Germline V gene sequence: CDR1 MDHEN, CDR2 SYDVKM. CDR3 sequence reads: CASSLQGDRFAVAFF. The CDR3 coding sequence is TGTGCCAGCAGTCTCCAAGGAGACAGATTCGCGGTTGCTTTCTTT. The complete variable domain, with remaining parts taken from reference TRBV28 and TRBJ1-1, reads DVKVTQSSRYLVKRTGEKVFLECVQDMDHENMFWYRQDPGLGLRLIYFSYDVKMKEKGDIPEGYSVSREKKERFSLILESASTNQTSMYLCASSLQGDRFAVAFFGQGTRLTVV.

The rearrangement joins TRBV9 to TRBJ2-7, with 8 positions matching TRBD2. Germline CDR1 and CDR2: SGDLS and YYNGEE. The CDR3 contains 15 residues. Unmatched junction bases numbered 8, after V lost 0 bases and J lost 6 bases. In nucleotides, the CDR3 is TGTGCCAGCAGCGTAGACGGGACTAGTCAAGGCGAGCAGTACTTC. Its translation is CASSVDGTSQGEQYF.

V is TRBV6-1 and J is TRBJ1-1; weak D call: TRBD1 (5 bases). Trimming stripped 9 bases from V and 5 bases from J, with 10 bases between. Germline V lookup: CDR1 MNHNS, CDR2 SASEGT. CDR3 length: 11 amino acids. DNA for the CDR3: TGTGCCAGTTTCCAGGGAACTGAAGCTTTCTTT. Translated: CASFQGTEAFF.

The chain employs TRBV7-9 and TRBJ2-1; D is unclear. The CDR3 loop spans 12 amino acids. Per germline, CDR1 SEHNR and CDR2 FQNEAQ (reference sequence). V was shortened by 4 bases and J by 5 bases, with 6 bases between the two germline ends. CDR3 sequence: CASSYPNNEQFF. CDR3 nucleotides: TGTGCCAGCAGCTACCCTAACAATGAGCAGTTCTTC. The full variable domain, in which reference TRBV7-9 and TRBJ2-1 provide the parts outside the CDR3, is DTGVSQNPRHKITKRGQNVTFRCDPISEHNRLYWYRQTLGQGPEFLTYFQNEAQLEKSRLLSDRFSAERPKGSFSTLEIQRTEQGDSAMYLCASSYPNNEQFFGPGTRLTVL.

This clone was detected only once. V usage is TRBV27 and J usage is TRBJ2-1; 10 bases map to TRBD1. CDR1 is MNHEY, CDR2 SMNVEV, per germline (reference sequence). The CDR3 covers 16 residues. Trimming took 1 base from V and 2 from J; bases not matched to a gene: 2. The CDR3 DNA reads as TGTGCCAGCAGTTTATTTGGACAGGGGGCCTACAATGAGCAGTTCTTC. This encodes CASSLFGQGAYNEQFF.

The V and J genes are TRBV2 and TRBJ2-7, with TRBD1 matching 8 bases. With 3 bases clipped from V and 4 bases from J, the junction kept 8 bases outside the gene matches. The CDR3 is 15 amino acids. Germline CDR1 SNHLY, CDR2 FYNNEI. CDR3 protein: CASSEDRAVGYEQYF. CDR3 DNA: TGTGCCAGCAGTGAGGACAGGGCGGTGGGTTACGAGCAGTACTTC. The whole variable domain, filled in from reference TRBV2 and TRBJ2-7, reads EPEVTQTPSHQVTQMGQEVILRCVPISNHLYFYWYRQILGQKVEFLVSFYNNEISEKSEIFDDQFSVERPDGSNFTLKIRSTKLEDSAMYFCASSEDRAVGYEQYFGPGTRLTVT.

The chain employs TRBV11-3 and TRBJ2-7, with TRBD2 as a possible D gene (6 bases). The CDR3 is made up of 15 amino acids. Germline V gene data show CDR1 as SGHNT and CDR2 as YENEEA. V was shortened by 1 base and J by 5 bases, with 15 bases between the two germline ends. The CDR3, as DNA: TGTGCCAGCAGCTTAGGAGGTTGGGGAGGCAACGAGCAGTACTTC. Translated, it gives CASSLGGWGGNEQYF.

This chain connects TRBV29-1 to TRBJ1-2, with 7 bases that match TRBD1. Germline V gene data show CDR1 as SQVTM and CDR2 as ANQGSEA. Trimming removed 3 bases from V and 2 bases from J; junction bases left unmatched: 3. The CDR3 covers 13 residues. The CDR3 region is CSVDKGANYGYTF. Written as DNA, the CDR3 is TGCAGCGTTGATAAGGGGGCCAACTATGGCTACACCTTC. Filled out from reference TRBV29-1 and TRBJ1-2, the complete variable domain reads SAVISQKPSRDICQRGTSLTIQCQVDSQVTMMFWYRQQPGQSLTLIATANQGSEATYESGFVIDKFPISRPNLTFSTLTVSNMSPEDSSIYLCSVDKGANYGYTFGSGTRLTVV.

The CDR3 loop is CASRPSGRVSQEQFF. In nucleotides, the CDR3 is TGTGCCAGCAGACCCAGCGGGAGGGTTTCTCAAGAGCAGTTCTTC. This chain uses TRBV6-5 with TRBJ2-1; the match to TRBD2 covers 10 bases. Germline loops: CDR1 MNHEY, CDR2 SVGAGI. With V trimmed by 6 bases and J by 10 bases, 12 bases remained unmatched. The CDR3 sequence is 15 residues long.